This T cell receptor beta chain was recovered during a study of blood T cell repertoires in COVID-19. Study-wide background: Specimens from acute and convalescent COVID-19 originated in the United States, Italy and Spain.

The CDR3 has 13 amino acids. V lost 2 bases and J 1 base, leaving 8 bases between the germline ends. From germline, CDR1 is SQVTM and CDR2 ANQGSEA. Clones were sequenced by immunoSEQ multiplex PCR, and TCRdb holds only the in-frame ones, with some missing. The sample lists approximately 140,000 clones, roughly 85% seen once, with approximately 3.5% in the top ten. Sequenced material: peripheral blood. The TCR sequence derives from a man between 65 and 85 years old with acute or convalescent COVID-19. The chain carries TRBV29-1 and TRBJ1-1; D call uncertain. The CDR3 loop is CSVETQPNTEAFF. The CDR3 nucleotides are TGCAGCGTTGAAACACAGCCGAACACTGAAGCTTTCTTT. Full variable domain (remainder filled in from reference TRBV29-1 and TRBJ1-1): SAVISQKPSRDICQRGTSLTIQCQVDSQVTMMFWYRQQPGQSLTLIATANQGSEATYESGFVIDKFPISRPNLTFSTLTVSNMSPEDSSIYLCSVETQPNTEAFFGQGTRLTVV.